This TCR beta chain appears in the sequencing data of a study of monozygotic twins with cystic fibrosis. Study observations and caveats: Co-twins had the most similar V usage for 13 of 16 pairs, J for 8.

Remarks on this clone: No antigen is known for it.

The CDR3 loop spans 12 amino acids. CDR1 is SGDLS, CDR2 YYNGEE, per germline. Trimming pared 0 bases from V and 12 bases from J, leaving 11 bases between. Generated by immunoSEQ multiplex PCR, the TCRdb table keeps only in-frame clones and is missing some. The repertoire holds 30,000 to 35,000 clones, with approximately 65% as singletons. The receptor comes from a girl between 10 and 17 years old with cystic fibrosis. Material: blood. This chain connects TRBV9 to TRBJ2-3, with D perhaps matching TRBD2 (6 bases). Written as DNA, the CDR3 is TGTGCCAGCAGCGTAGTGGAGGGGCCCCAGTATTTT. This gives the protein CASSVVEGPQYF.